This TCR beta chain was recorded in a study of blood T cells in healthy people across ages (dated by TCRdb to between 2014 and 2017). At the level of the whole study: In model experiments, roughly one uniquely barcoded TCR beta cDNA molecule per two T cells was captured by template switching. The study analyzed two additional independent replicas of 1 million unique cDNA reads from the same blood draw for two donors, one aged 18 to 30 and one aged 80 or older. Four age groups were formed from the donors: young (average around 15 years), middle-aged (approximately 39), aged (approximately 60) and long-lived (about 80). To track age-related changes in TCR beta repertoire diversity, the study relied on deep sequencing normalized with unique cDNA molecular identifiers. Paper-wide results and their limitations: Donor CMV infection status was unknown, potentially confounding age-related changes in expanded clonotypes. Bulk unsorted PBMC profiling prevented conclusive comparison of naive and antigen-experienced compartments. Compared with the aged group, the long-lived group had more naive CD4+ T cells, fewer expanded clones and increased TCR diversity, a pattern suggesting age selection. Estimates of total diversity based on one million sequenced T cells were considered lower bounds and underestimates. Observed TCR beta diversity correlated strongly with the percentage of naive T cells measured by flow cytometry. As age increased, observed TCR beta diversity per million T cells dropped in a roughly linear way, and a significant reduction was already evident by age 40.

The germline V gene (reference sequence) sets CDR1 to DFQATT and CDR2 to SNEGSKA. V is shortened by 4 bases, J by 10 bases, and the region joining them spans 4 bases. The CDR3 contains 8 residues, cysteine and phenylalanine counted. The read is trimmed to its CDR3 DNA, 24 bases read in frame from base 1. The library was generated by 5' RACE. Sequenced on an Illumina HiSeq 2500. A second PCR of about 7 to 12 cycles was performed with a sample-barcoded 5' primer and a J-beta primer mix. A template-switch 5' adaptor carrying 12 random nucleotides introduced a unique molecular identifier onto each TCR beta cDNA molecule. Each sample yielded at least 2.5 million CDR3-containing paired-end reads. All of the RNA was converted into first-strand cDNA using the Mint cDNA synthesis kit, with a TRBC-specific oligonucleotide serving as the primer. Following uracil-DNA glycosylase treatment, all cDNA underwent a first 18-cycle PCR with the universal primers M1SS and BC2_uni_R. The original methods were these. Normalization of each sample was performed by random selection of 1 million high-quality reads, each carrying a distinct molecular identifier. Instead of being binned into consensus sequences, reads with shared molecular identifiers were discarded. MiTCR, set to a Q25 quality threshold and the strictest error-elimination algorithm, was used for CDR3 identification, clonotype clustering and error correction. A nonparametric unseen species model using Euler transformation provided a lower-bound estimate of total TCR beta diversity. TCRdb handled the public reads itself, with Q25 trimming in fastp and clone calling in MiXCR, and kept productive beta chains. Each entry is one CDR3 protein sequence, shown with its most common DNA and genes. TCRdb's processing, not the study's, gives the V and J calls here. This sample is represented by some 930,000 distinct CDR3 sequences; roughly 28% of them were singletons. Clones ranked in the top ten supply 10% to 13% of the sample.

The roughly 39 donors, aged 6 to 90 years, were systemically healthy Caucasian individuals from Russia. Around 10 milliliters of peripheral blood were drawn from each donor into EDTA-treated Vacutainer tubes. Ficoll-Paque density-gradient centrifugation was used to isolate PBMCs, with at least 6.5 million obtained per sample. Trizol reagent was used to extract total RNA from the PBMCs, yielding at least 5.5 micrograms per sample. For every donor, an aliquot of PBMCs went through flow cytometry to measure the percentages of naive CD45RAhigh/CD27high T cells. Concerning this clonotype itself: The antigen it binds to is not known. No much larger clonotype is one base removed from it; base qualities were not supplied.

These same records also appear under a second study, on T cells of mothers and their children. As described in the second report: The donors were nine systemically healthy Caucasian individuals, made up of three mothers and their six children. cDNA synthesis consumed the entire amount of extracted RNA, loaded at around 1.5 ug RNA in each 15 ul reaction. In the second PCR, the M1S primer introduced both the sample barcodes and 2-4 random nucleotides. Each mother yielded over 9.5 million TCR beta CDR3 reads and each child some 3 million reads. Thymic selection similarly shapes TCR recombination output in related and unrelated pairs, with minor effect from inherited differences. Normalized repertoire overlap in related mother-child pairs was always slightly higher than in unrelated mother-child pairs, but the difference was never significant. With a sensitivity of about 100 clones per million clonotypes, no persistent microchimeric T cell clones were detected. In the study, deep NGS was used to compare the TCR beta repertoires of mothers and children, and features distinguishing related mother-child pairs from unrelated individuals were sought. The mean age was about 37 +/- 4 years for the mothers and about 10 +/- 4 years for the children. Libraries were sequenced on Illumina HiSeq 2000 with 100+100 nt paired-end reads after adapter ligation with NEBNext reagents. To avoid cross-contamination, the mother libraries and the child libraries were prepared a month apart and sequenced in separate runs. Between roughly 500,000 and 2,000,000 distinct TCR beta clonotypes were identified per donor. Naive TCR beta clonotypes were estimated from low-frequency clonotypes matched to each donor's FACS-determined naive share, without sorting.

The chain is made from TRBV20-1 and TRBJ1-1; no D segment can be confidently identified. This TCR was recovered from a woman aged 40 to 50 in good health. Sequenced material: blood. The nucleotides read TGCAGTGCTACAGGAGCTTTCTTT. This codes for CSATGAFF.